The T cell receptor beta chain under discussion was sequenced for a study of blood T cells in healthy people across ages. Study results and caveats: Without sorted subsets, naive and antigen-experienced compartments could not be conclusively compared.

This CDR3 is built from 15 residues. Germline CDR1 reads GTSNPN; CDR2 reads SVGIG (reference sequence). Trimming pared 3 bases from V and 13 bases from J, leaving 22 bases between. A sample-barcoded 5' primer and a J-beta primer mix were used in a second PCR of about 7 to 11 cycles. Every cDNA molecule carried a tag from a template-switch adaptor bearing 12 random nucleotides. Each of the samples gave a minimum of 3 million paired-end reads that contained CDR3. TCRdb called the 5' RACE reads again in MiXCR, with one record for every CDR3 protein. The profile shows around 2 million distinct CDR3 sequences, roughly two fifths of them singletons. Ranging in age from about 6 to 95, the donors were healthy Caucasian individuals from Russia. Details on this clonotype: What it binds is not known.

Material for sequencing was blood. The receptor was derived from a human donor in good health. This rearrangement joins TRBV30 to TRBJ1-6; TRBD1 might be the D (5 bases). CDR3 coding DNA: TGTGCCTGGAGAATTCGGGACTCCATTTTCAGGCCCCTCCACTTT. Translated, it gives CAWRIRDSIFRPLHF.